This T cell receptor beta chain was recovered during a study of glioma-infiltrating T cells. Germline V lookup: CDR1 SGHTA, CDR2 FQGNSA. V was shortened by 5 bases and J by 10 bases, with 15 bases between the two germline ends. There are 13 residues in the CDR3. TCR alpha and beta CDR3 regions were amplified from RNA using iRepertoire nested multiplex PCR. In TCRdb, the multiplex PCR reads were re-called with MiXCR into one record per CDR3 protein. The sample shows more than 300,000 distinct CDR3 sequences, roughly two fifths of them seen only once. The chain links TRBV7-2 to TRBJ2-1; D may be TRBD1 (5 bases). Sequenced material: glioma tissue, nonneoplastic brain tissue, or PBMCs (not recorded which). This receptor was identified in a human donor with low-grade glioma or glioblastoma, undergoing nonglioma brain surgery, or in good health (not recorded which). CDR3 sequence (DNA): TGTGCCAGCAGCCCCACAGGATTTAGCGAGCAGTTCTTC. It encodes CASSPTGFSEQFF.